This T cell receptor beta chain came from a study of T cells in localized non-small cell lung cancer. The table came from immunoSEQ multiplex PCR; TCRdb's copy has only in-frame clones and leaves some out. The top ten clones hold roughly 6% of a sample with about 24,000 clones, approximately 87% of them seen once. The CDR3 contains 12 residues. V lost 7 bases and J lost 2, with 9 bases in between. Per the germline V gene, CDR1 is SNHLY and CDR2 is FYNNEI. The input for sequencing was PBMCs, taken before any cancer treatment. This clonotype was sampled from a man aged 40-75 years with stage II lung adenocarcinoma. V usage is TRBV2 and J usage is TRBJ2-7; possible D gene TRBD2, 5 bases. The CDR3 coding sequence is TGTGCCAGCACCCCCGGGGCCTACGAGCAGTACTTC. Its protein product is CASTPGAYEQYF.